Only a few counts were recorded for the clone carrying this TCR beta chain. No antigen is known for it. Method: immunoSEQ multiplex PCR; TCRdb's copy keeps in-frame clones and lacks some. The data show about 99,000 clones, with roughly 87% seen just once and around 0.9% held by the top ten. V was trimmed by 5 bases and J by 5 bases, leaving 18 bases between them. In germline, CDR1 is SEHNR, CDR2 FQNEAQ (reference sequence). The CDR3 is 15 residues long. These data originate in a study of graft-versus-host responses after intestinal transplantation. The overall study: Among the recipients, transplants were multivisceral, liver-intestinal, or isolated intestinal. All recipients were given anti-thymocyte globulin induction, and tacrolimus and steroids were then administered for about three years.

General observations from the study: Circulating GvH clones peaking coincided with falling HvG clones soon after transplant.

The receptor was isolated from a human donor who received an intestinal transplant. This material consisted of unstimulated CD4+ T cells sorted from spleen or lymph node cells, taken before intestinal transplant. The chain combines TRBV7-9 with TRBJ1-1, with D possibly TRBD1 on 5 matching bases. This CDR3 is CASSRTDTSGTEAFF. CDR3 coding DNA: TGTGCCAGCAGCCGTACGGACACGTCGGGGACTGAAGCTTTCTTT.